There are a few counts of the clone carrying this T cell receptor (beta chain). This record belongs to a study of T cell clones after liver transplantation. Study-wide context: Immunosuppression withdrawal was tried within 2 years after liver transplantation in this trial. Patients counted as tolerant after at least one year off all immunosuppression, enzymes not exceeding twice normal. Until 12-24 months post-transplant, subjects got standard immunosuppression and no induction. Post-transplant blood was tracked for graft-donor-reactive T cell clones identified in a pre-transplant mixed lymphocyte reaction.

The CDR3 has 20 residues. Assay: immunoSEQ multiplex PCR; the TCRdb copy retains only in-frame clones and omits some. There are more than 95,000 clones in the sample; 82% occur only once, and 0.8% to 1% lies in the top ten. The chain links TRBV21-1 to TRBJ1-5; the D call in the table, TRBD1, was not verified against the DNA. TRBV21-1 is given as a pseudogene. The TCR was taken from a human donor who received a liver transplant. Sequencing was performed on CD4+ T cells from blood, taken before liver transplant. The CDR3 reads CASSLELGFPIPGGVQPQHF. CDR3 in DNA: TGTGCCAGCAGCCTGGAGTTGGGTTTTCCCATTCCAGGGGGCGTTCAGCCCCAGCATTTT.